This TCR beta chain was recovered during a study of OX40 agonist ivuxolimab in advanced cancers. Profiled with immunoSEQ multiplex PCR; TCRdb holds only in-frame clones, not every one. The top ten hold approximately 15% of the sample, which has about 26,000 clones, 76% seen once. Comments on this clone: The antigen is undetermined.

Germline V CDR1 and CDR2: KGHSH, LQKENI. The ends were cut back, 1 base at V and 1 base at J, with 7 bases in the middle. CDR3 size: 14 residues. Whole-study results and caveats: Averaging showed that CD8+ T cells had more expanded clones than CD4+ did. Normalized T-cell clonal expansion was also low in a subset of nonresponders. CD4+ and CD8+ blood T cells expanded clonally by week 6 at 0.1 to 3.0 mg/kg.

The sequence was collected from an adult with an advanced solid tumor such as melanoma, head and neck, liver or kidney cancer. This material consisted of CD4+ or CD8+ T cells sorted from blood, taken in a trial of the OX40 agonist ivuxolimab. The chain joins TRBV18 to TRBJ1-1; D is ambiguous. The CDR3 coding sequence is TGTGCCAGCTCACCACTAGGAGGGAACACTGAAGCTTTCTTT. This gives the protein CASSPLGGNTEAFF.